These 24 T cell receptor beta chains were sequenced from one sample in a study of T cells after yellow fever vaccination. TCRdb redid the calling of the 5' RACE reads with MiXCR, one entry per CDR3 protein. Of 620,000 or so distinct CDR3 sequences listed, less than 20% are singletons. The source was PBMCs, collected 5 days after the first yellow fever vaccination. These receptors were taken from a man aged 18 to 35 who received the YFV17D yellow fever vaccine.

About this clonotype itself: One end of the junction is discordant with germline, which a read error may explain. The chain couples TRBV12-3 or TRBV12-4 to TRBJ1-2; a weak D match, TRBD1 (6 bases). The CDR3 has 15 residues. CDR3 sequence: CASSAQGTPNYGFTF. CDR3 in DNA: TGTGCCAGCAGCGCCCAGGGGACCCCTAACTATGGCTTCACCTTC.

The sample holds a few counts of this clonotype. The chain carries TRBV12-3 or TRBV12-4 and TRBJ1-1; D is unclear. This CDR3 contains 14 residues. V lost 5 bases, J lost 4 bases, and 14 bases lay in between. Written as DNA, the CDR3 is TGTGCCAGCAGTCAGACTCGGGTGGGCACTGAAGCTTTCTTT. Translating gives CASSQTRVGTEAFF.

In its sample, this clonotype was seen a few times. The genes are TRBV6-5 and TRBJ2-7, with a weak D call TRBD1 (5 bases). The CDR3 is 13 residues long. In germline, CDR1 is MNHEY, CDR2 SVGAGI. V was trimmed by 4 bases and J by 8 bases, leaving 15 bases between them. CDR3 nucleotides: TGTGCCAGCAGTTCCGGATTGTGGGGCAAGCAGTACTTC. It encodes CASSSGLWGKQYF.

V gene TRBV6-1 combines with J gene TRBJ2-7, with TRBD1 matching 10 bases. Looked up from germline, CDR1 is MNHNS and CDR2 is SASEGT. This CDR3 is built from 13 residues. With 8 bases clipped from V and 2 bases from J, the junction kept 3 bases outside the gene matches. CDR3 nucleotide sequence: TGTGCCAGCGGACAGGGGGTAGCCTACGAGCAGTACGTC. This codes for CASGQGVAYEQYV.

This clonotype was picked up one time. The chain employs TRBV7-2 and TRBJ1-6; no reliable D call. Germline values: CDR1 SGHTA, CDR2 FQGNSA. The CDR3 extends over 17 amino acids. Trimming left V 3 bases short and J 0 bases short, with 12 bases between. DNA of the CDR3: TGTGCCAGCAGCTTTTCGGCGTGGAGCTCCTATAATTCACCCCTCCACTTT. Amino acids: CASSFSAWSSYNSPLHF.

The V gene is TRBV7-2, the J gene TRBJ2-2; D remains ambiguous. V was shortened by 5 bases and J by 1 base, with 17 bases between the two germline ends. This CDR3 has 17 residues. Per germline, CDR1 SGHTA and CDR2 FQGNSA. The chain's CDR3 is CASSPTYFGRNTGELFF. DNA of the CDR3: TGTGCCAGCAGCCCCACCTACTTTGGACGGAACACCGGGGAGCTGTTTTTT.

This clonotype was recorded once. The rearrangement joins TRBV20-1 to TRBJ2-5; 7 bases are shared with TRBD2. Germline lookup yields CDR1 DFQATT and CDR2 SNEGSKA (reference sequence). V trimming: 3 bases; J trimming: 1 base; junction bases outside the gene matches: 5. The CDR3 is 14 amino acids. This CDR3 is CSASRASGQETQYF. CDR3 in DNA: TGCAGTGCTAGTCGTGCTAGCGGCCAAGAGACCCAGTACTTC.

This clonotype has only a few counts. The chain employs TRBV20-1 and TRBJ2-1; TRBD1 aligns across 9 bases. The CDR3 runs 14 residues. The germline V gene has CDR1 DFQATT and CDR2 SNEGSKA (reference sequence). V lost 6 bases, J lost 2 bases, and 5 bases stayed unmatched. CDR3 protein: CSAWTGVTYNEQFF. The DNA of the CDR3 is TGCAGTGCCTGGACAGGGGTGACCTACAATGAGCAGTTCTTC.

This clonotype was observed at least ten times. This chain joins TRBV19 and TRBJ2-5; 9 bases line up with TRBD2. The V gene's germline CDR1 is LNHDA and CDR2 SQIVND (reference sequence). J lost 4 bases, V lost 3 bases, and 3 bases had no gene match. This CDR3 spans 14 amino acids. CDR3 region: CASSILAGLETQYF. The CDR3, as DNA: TGTGCCAGTAGTATCCTAGCGGGGCTAGAGACCCAGTACTTC.

The table lists this clonotype with a few counts. The rearrangement joins TRBV12-3 or TRBV12-4 to TRBJ1-1; D remains ambiguous. The CDR3 totals 13 residues. The V end was cut by 2 bases, the J end by 4 bases, with 8 bases between. This CDR3 reads CASSLTQSTEAFF. The CDR3 DNA is TGTGCCAGCAGTTTAACACAGAGCACTGAAGCTTTCTTT.

The chain links TRBV5-1 to TRBJ2-1, with 8 bases that match TRBD1. The V and J ends lost 4 bases and 10 bases, in that order; junction bases with no gene match: 13. This CDR3 comprises 15 residues. Germline CDR1 SGHRS, CDR2 YFSETQ. The CDR3 reads CASSVGQGTIVEQFF. In nucleotides, the CDR3 is TGCGCCAGCAGCGTAGGACAGGGCACCATAGTGGAGCAGTTCTTC.

In this sample, this clonotype turned up a few times. CDR3 in DNA: TGCAGTGCTGCGACTAGCCTAGAGCAGTTCTTC. Protein sequence: CSAATSLEQFF. V and J are TRBV20-1 and TRBJ2-1, with 7 bases aligning to TRBD2. CDR3 length: 11 amino acids. V lost 5 bases, J lost 10 bases, and 5 bases stayed unmatched. Germline assignment: CDR1 DFQATT and CDR2 SNEGSKA (reference sequence).

This rearrangement joins TRBV7-9 to TRBJ1-3; D is undetermined. Trimming took 8 bases from V and 0 from J, leaving 11 bases between them. This CDR3 region has 14 residues. Germline V gives CDR1 SEHNR, CDR2 FQNEAQ (reference sequence). DNA for the CDR3: TGTGCCAGCGTCGGAACCCGCTCTGGAAACACCATATATTTT. The encoded protein is CASVGTRSGNTIYF.

This clonotype turned up a few times. The chain links TRBV6-5 to TRBJ2-2; no firm D call. There are 12 residues in the CDR3. Germline-derived CDR1 and CDR2 are MNHEY and SVGAGI. Trimming stripped 6 bases from V and 9 bases from J, with 11 bases between. CDR3 region: CASRTVSRELFF. In nucleotides, the CDR3 is TGTGCCAGCAGAACGGTCTCTCGGGAGCTGTTTTTT.

V and J are TRBV6-6 and TRBJ1-4, with TRBD1 as a possible D gene (6 bases). The germline CDR1 and CDR2 sequences are MNHNY and SVGAGI (reference sequence). Trimming pared 8 bases from V and 8 bases from J, leaving 15 bases between. The CDR3 is 13 amino acids. The CDR3 region has the DNA TGTGCCAGCCTAAGGGGGGCTGGGGAAAAACTGTTTTTT. The encoded protein is CASLRGAGEKLFF.

The V and J genes are TRBV19 and TRBJ1-2; 7 bases fit TRBD1. The germline V gene has CDR1 LNHDA and CDR2 SQIVND (reference sequence). CDR3 length: 16 amino acids. Trimming cost V 5 bases and J 5 bases; bases outside gene matches: 14. CDR3 in DNA: TGTGCCAGTAGTTTCAACCAAGGAGGGGGCGAGTATGGCTACACCTTC. Residues: CASSFNQGGGEYGYTF.

The chain carries TRBV5-4 and TRBJ1-1; weak D call: TRBD1 (5 bases). From germline, CDR1 is SGHNT and CDR2 YYREEE (reference sequence). CDR3 size: 12 residues. V shed 4 bases and J shed 9 bases, with 13 bases lying between them. The CDR3 DNA reads as TGTGCCAGCAGCCGGGGCACAGTTCAAGCTTTCTTT. The encoded protein is CASSRGTVQAFF.

The chain couples TRBV9 to TRBJ2-7; TRBD1 aligns across 7 bases. This CDR3 comprises 16 residues. The germline V gene has CDR1 SGDLS and CDR2 YYNGEE. The trim removed 1 base at V and 1 base at J, leaving 8 bases unmatched. The CDR3 nucleotides are TGTGCCAGCAGCGTATCCGGGACAGTTTTTTCCTACGAGCAGTACTTC. Translation gives CASSVSGTVFSYEQYF.

The chain has TRBV5-4 and TRBJ2-2, with 9 bases identical to TRBD1. CDR1 is SGHNT and CDR2 is YYREEE in the germline V gene (reference sequence). The CDR3 sequence is 17 residues long. The ends lost 4 bases at V and 2 bases at J; junction bases unmatched: 9. The CDR3 spells CASSNPTGGINTGELFF. CDR3 DNA: TGTGCCAGCAGCAACCCGACAGGGGGGATTAACACCGGGGAGCTGTTTTTT.

The chain joins TRBV6-2 or TRBV6-3 to TRBJ2-4, with D possibly being TRBD2 (5 bases). The CDR3 runs to 13 residues. CDR1 is MNHEY and CDR2 is SVGEGT in the germline V gene. V was trimmed by 2 bases and J by 7 bases, leaving 9 bases between them. The CDR3 loop is CASSYRLANIQYF. DNA of the CDR3: TGTGCCAGCAGTTACCGGCTAGCTAACATTCAGTACTTC.

The chain joins TRBV12-3 or TRBV12-4 to TRBJ1-2, with 9 bases lining up with TRBD1. The CDR3 extends over 15 amino acids. Germline trimming cut 5 bases from V and 3 bases from J; bases unmatched to any gene: 7. The CDR3 reads CASSPWTGADYGYTF. CDR3 coding DNA: TGTGCCAGCAGTCCCTGGACAGGGGCGGACTATGGCTACACCTTC.

The chain joins TRBV10-3 to TRBJ2-7, with 8 bases matching TRBD1. This CDR3 comprises 12 residues. V lost 9 bases to trimming and J lost 4 bases; unmatched junction nucleotides: 5. The germline V gene has CDR1 ENHRY and CDR2 SYGVKD. The CDR3 is CAIGQGLYEQYV. DNA for the CDR3: TGTGCCATTGGACAGGGACTTTACGAGCAGTACGTC.

The chain employs TRBV7-2 and TRBJ1-5; no clear D gene. Deletions cut 1 base from V and 3 bases from J, with 10 bases between. CDR3 length: 15 amino acids. Germline V gene data show CDR1 as SGHTA and CDR2 as FQGNSA. CDR3 region: CASSLVFNPNQPQHF. CDR3 DNA: TGTGCCAGCAGCTTAGTGTTCAACCCCAATCAGCCCCAGCATTTT.

This clonotype was observed a handful of times. The gene calls are TRBV12-3 or TRBV12-4 and TRBJ2-3; D perhaps matches TRBD2 (6 bases). The J call is in doubt because the DNA end fits TRBJ2-5 better. This CDR3 comprises 11 residues. CDR3 sequence reads: CASSPGGAQYF. In nucleotides, the CDR3 is TGTGCCAGCTCACCCGGAGGGGCCCAGTACTTC.